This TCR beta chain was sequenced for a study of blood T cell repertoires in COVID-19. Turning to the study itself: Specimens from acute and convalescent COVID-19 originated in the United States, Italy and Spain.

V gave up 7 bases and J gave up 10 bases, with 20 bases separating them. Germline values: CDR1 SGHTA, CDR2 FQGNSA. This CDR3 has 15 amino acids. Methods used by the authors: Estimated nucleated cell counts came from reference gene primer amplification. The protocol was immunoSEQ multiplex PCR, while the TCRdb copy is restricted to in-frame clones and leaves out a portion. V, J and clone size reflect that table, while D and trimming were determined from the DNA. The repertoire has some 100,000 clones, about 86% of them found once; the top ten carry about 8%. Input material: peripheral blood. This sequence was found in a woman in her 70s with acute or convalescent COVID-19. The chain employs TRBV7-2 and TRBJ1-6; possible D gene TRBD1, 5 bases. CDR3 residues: CASTPTARGWSPLHF. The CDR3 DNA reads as TGTGCCAGCACCCCGACGGCAAGGGGCTGGTCACCCCTCCACTTT.